The 2 T cell receptor beta chains reported below all come from one sample, sequenced in a study of blood T cell repertoires in COVID-19. Repertoires were generated with immunoSEQ multiplex PCR, while TCRdb's copy carries only in-frame clones and drops some. This table has 200,000 to 300,000 clones, around nine tenths appearing once. The sample taken for sequencing was peripheral blood. These receptor sequences come from a young man with COVID-19, enrolled during active disease.

This CDR3 is CASSSRTLNEQFF. The CDR3 DNA follows: TGTGCCAGCAGCTCGCGGACTCTCAATGAGCAGTTCTTC. This chain connects TRBV9 to TRBJ2-1, with D tentatively TRBD2 (5 bases). The CDR3 runs 13 residues. Germline V lookup: CDR1 SGDLS, CDR2 YYNGEE. V lost 4 bases, J lost 6 bases, and 11 bases lay in between. Drawing the rest from reference TRBV9 and TRBJ2-1, the complete variable domain is DSGVTQTPKHLITATGQRVTLRCSPRSGDLSVYWYQQSLDQGLQFLIQYYNGEERAKGNILERFSAQQFPDLHSELNLSSLELGDSALYFCASSSRTLNEQFFGPGTRLTVL.

The V call is TRBV10-1, the J call TRBJ2-1; TRBD2 aligns across 12 bases. The CDR3 totals 14 residues. Looked up from germline, CDR1 is WNHNN and CDR2 is SYGVQD (reference sequence). The junction had 10 bases not matched to a gene; V was cut back by 11 bases and J by 8 bases. CDR3 DNA: TGCGCCCGCCGACTAGCGGGGGTCGTGGATGAGCAGTTCTTC. Translating gives CARRLAGVVDEQFF.